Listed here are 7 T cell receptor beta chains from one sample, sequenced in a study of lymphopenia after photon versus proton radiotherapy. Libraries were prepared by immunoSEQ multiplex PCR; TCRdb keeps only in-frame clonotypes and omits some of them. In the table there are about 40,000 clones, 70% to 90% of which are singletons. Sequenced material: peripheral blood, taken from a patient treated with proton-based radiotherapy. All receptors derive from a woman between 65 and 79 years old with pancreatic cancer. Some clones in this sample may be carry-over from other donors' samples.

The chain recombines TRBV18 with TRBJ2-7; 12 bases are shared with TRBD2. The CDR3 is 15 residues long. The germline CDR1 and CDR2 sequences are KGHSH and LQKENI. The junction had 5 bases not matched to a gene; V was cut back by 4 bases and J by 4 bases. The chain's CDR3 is CASSRTSGTSYEQYF. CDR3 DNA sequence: TGTGCCAGCTCACGGACTAGCGGGACGTCTTACGAGCAGTACTTC.

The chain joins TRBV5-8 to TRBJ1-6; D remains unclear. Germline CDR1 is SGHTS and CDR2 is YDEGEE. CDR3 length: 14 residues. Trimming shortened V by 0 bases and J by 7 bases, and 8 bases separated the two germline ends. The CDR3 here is CASSLGQENSPLHF. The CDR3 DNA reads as TGTGCCAGCAGCTTGGGGCAGGAAAATTCACCCCTCCACTTT.

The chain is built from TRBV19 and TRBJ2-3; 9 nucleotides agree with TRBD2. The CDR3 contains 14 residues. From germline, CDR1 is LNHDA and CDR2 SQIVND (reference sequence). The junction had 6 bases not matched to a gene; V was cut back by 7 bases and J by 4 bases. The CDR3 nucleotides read TGTGCCAGTAAGCCTAGCGGGAATGCAGATACGCAGTATTTT. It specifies CASKPSGNADTQYF.

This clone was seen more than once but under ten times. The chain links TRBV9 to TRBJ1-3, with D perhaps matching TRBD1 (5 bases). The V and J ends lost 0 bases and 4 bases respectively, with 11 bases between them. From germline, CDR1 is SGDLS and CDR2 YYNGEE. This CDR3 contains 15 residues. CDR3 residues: CASSVEGHRGNTIYF. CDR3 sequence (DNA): TGTGCCAGCAGCGTAGAGGGGCACAGAGGAAACACCATATATTTT.

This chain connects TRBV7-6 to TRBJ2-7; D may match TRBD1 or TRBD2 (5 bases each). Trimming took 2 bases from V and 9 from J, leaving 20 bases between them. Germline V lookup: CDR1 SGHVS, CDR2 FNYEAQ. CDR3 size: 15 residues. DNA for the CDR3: TGTGCCAGCAGCTTATATTCGGGGCTACTCTCGGGGCAGTACTTC. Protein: CASSLYSGLLSGQYF.

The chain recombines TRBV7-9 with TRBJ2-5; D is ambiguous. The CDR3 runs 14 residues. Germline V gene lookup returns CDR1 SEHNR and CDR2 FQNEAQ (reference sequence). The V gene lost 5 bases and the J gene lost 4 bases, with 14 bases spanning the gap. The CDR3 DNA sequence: TGTGCCAGCAGCCAACAAACCTGGGGAGAGACCCAGTACTTC. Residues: CASSQQTWGETQYF.

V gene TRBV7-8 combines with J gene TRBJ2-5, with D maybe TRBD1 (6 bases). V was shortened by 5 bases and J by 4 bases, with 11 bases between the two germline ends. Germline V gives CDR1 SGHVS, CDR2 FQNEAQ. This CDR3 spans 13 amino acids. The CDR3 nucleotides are TGTGCCAGCAGCGCCGGACAGAGAGAGACCCAGTACTTC. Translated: CASSAGQRETQYF.